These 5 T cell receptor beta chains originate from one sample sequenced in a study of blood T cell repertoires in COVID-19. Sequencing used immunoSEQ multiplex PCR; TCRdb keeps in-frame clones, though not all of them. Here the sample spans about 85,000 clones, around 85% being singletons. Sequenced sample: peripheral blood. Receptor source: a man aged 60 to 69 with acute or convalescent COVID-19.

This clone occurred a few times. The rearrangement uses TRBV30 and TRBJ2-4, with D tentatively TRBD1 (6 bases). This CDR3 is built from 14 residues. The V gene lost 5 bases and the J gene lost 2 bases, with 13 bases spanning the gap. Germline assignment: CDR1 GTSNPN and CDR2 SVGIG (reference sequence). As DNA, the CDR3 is TGTGCCTGGGTGGACAGTTCGTCCAAAAACATTCAGTACTTC. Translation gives CAWVDSSSKNIQYF.

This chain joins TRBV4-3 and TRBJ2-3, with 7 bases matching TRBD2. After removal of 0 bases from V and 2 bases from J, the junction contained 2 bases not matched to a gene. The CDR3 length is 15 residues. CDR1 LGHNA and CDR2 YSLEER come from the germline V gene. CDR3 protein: CASSQDRGVTDTQYF. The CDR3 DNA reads TGCGCCAGCAGCCAAGATCGGGGGGTCACAGATACGCAGTATTTT.

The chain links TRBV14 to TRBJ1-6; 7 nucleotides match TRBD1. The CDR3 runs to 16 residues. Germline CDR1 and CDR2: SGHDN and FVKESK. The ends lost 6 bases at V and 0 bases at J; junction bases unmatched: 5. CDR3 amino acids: CASSQWTGSYNSPLHF. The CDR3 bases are TGTGCCAGCAGTCAATGGACAGGCTCCTATAATTCACCCCTCCACTTT.

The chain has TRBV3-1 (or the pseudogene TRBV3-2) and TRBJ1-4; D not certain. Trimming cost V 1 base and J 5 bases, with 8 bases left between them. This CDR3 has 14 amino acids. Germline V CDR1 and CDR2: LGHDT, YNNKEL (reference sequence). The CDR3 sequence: CASSQGQPNEKLFF. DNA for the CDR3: TGTGCCAGCAGCCAAGGACAACCGAATGAAAAACTGTTTTTT.

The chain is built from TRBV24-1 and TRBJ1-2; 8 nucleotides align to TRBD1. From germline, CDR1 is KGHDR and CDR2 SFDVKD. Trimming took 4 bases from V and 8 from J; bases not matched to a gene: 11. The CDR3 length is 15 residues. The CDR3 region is CATSETSAGGEGYTF. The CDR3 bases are TGTGCCACCAGTGAGACATCCGCAGGGGGCGAAGGCTACACCTTC.